A single sample gave rise to the 30 T cell receptor beta chains below, sequenced in a study of blood T cell repertoires in COVID-19. TCRdb's table, derived via immunoSEQ multiplex PCR, lists solely in-frame clones and lacks some. The sample lists about 120,000 clones, more than 70% occurring once. The sequenced sample was peripheral blood. The receptor set was obtained from a woman in her seventies who had recovered from COVID-19.

This rearrangement joins TRBV28 to TRBJ2-4; D perhaps matches TRBD2 (7 bases). V lost 3 bases and J 6 bases, leaving 12 bases between the germline ends. CDR1 and CDR2 from the germline V gene are MDHEN and SYDVKM. This CDR3 is 14 amino acids long. The CDR3 DNA reads as TGTGCCAGCAGTTTGCGGGGGCCGGTAAACATTCAGTACTTC. Its protein is CASSLRGPVNIQYF.

This clone was detected once. This sequence joins TRBV2 and TRBJ2-2, with 8 bases lining up with TRBD1. The germline gives CDR1 SNHLY, CDR2 FYNNEI. CDR3 length: 14 residues. J was trimmed by 6 bases and V by 7 bases; bases with no gene match: 7. Here the CDR3 reads CASKGQGAAGELFF. Here the CDR3 DNA reads TGTGCCAGCAAGGGGCAGGGGGCAGCCGGGGAGCTGTTTTTT.

The chain joins TRBV29-1 to TRBJ1-4; D is unclear. This CDR3 is built from 15 residues. Germline lookup yields CDR1 SQVTM and CDR2 ANQGSEA. V was pared by 4 bases and J by 2 bases, with 14 bases between. The CDR3 bases are TGCAGCGTTGCGGGAGGAAGGACTACTAATGAAAAACTGTTTTTT. Translating gives CSVAGGRTTNEKLFF. Combining the CDR3 with reference TRBV29-1 and TRBJ1-4 gives the whole variable domain SAVISQKPSRDICQRGTSLTIQCQVDSQVTMMFWYRQQPGQSLTLIATANQGSEATYESGFVIDKFPISRPNLTFSTLTVSNMSPEDSSIYLCSVAGGRTTNEKLFFGSGTQLSVL.

This chain joins TRBV11-3 and TRBJ1-1; tentative D call: TRBD1 (6 bases). CDR1 is SGHNT, CDR2 YENEEA, per germline. This CDR3 contains 16 residues. V lost 5 bases to trimming and J lost 1 base, with 17 bases between them. The CDR3 protein is CASSLGMRGGNTEAFF. CDR3 bases: TGTGCCAGCAGCCTTGGGATGAGGGGGGGGAACACTGAAGCTTTCTTT.

V usage is TRBV27 and J usage is TRBJ2-2; 10 bases map to TRBD2. The junction had 11 bases not matched to a gene; V was cut back by 6 bases and J by 7 bases. The CDR3 covers 16 residues. CDR1 MNHEY and CDR2 SMNVEV come from the germline V gene (reference sequence). In DNA form, the CDR3 reads TGTGCCAGCAGCCACTCGGGGACTAGCGATGTCGGGGAGCTGTTTTTT. This codes for CASSHSGTSDVGELFF.

The gene calls are TRBV19 and TRBJ1-2; 12 bases agree with TRBD1. V was pared by 3 bases and J by 7 bases, with 6 bases of the junction left unmatched. CDR3 length: 15 amino acids. Germline V gene sequence: CDR1 LNHDA, CDR2 SQIVND (reference sequence). The CDR3 loop reads CASSIGTGGVRGYTF. In nucleotides, the CDR3 is TGTGCCAGTAGTATTGGGACAGGGGGCGTACGTGGCTACACCTTC.

This clone was seen only once. The chain couples TRBV7-2 to TRBJ2-7, with 8 bases identical to TRBD1. J lost 2 bases, V lost 0 bases, and 3 bases had no gene match. The CDR3 totals 15 residues. The V gene's germline CDR1 is SGHTA and CDR2 FQGNSA. CDR3 bases: TGTGCCAGCAGCTTAGCGGGACAGGCAACCTACGAGCAGTACTTC. This encodes CASSLAGQATYEQYF. The entire variable domain, with the rest obtained from reference TRBV7-2 and TRBJ2-7, is as follows: GAGVSQSPSNKVTEKGKDVELRCDPISGHTALYWYRQSLGQGLEFLIYFQGNSAPDKSGLPSDRFSAERTGGSVSTLTIQRTQQEDSAVYLCASSLAGQATYEQYFGPGTRLTVT.

V is TRBV7-3 and J is TRBJ2-7, with 8 bases identical to TRBD2. The CDR3 has 13 residues. J was trimmed by 4 bases and V by 5 bases; bases with no gene match: 4. Germline CDR1 SGHTA, CDR2 FQGTGA. The DNA for the CDR3 is TGTGCCAGCAGCCGGGGGGGCGGTTACGAGCAGTACTTC. Translation gives CASSRGGGYEQYF. The whole variable domain, remainder taken from reference TRBV7-3 and TRBJ2-7, is GAGVSQTPSNKVTEKGKYVELRCDPISGHTALYWYRQSLGQGPEFLIYFQGTGAADDSGLPNDRFFAVRPEGSVSTLKIQRTERGDSAVYLCASSRGGGYEQYFGPGTRLTVT.

The chain employs TRBV24-1 and TRBJ2-2; no definite D call. CDR3 length equals 12 residues. V was trimmed by 9 bases and J by 1 base, leaving 5 bases between them. CDR1 and CDR2 from the germline V gene are KGHDR and SFDVKD. CDR3 nucleotides: TGTGCCACCCTAGGGAACACCGGGGAGCTGTTTTTT. Protein sequence: CATLGNTGELFF.

V and J are TRBV5-4 and TRBJ2-3; 8 bases line up with TRBD2. There are 15 residues in the CDR3. Germline V lookup: CDR1 SGHNT, CDR2 YYREEE (reference sequence). V was pared by 2 bases and J by 3 bases, with 5 bases of the junction left unmatched. CDR3 in amino acids: CASSFLSGGTDTQYF. The CDR3 coding sequence is TGTGCCAGCAGCTTTTTGTCGGGGGGGACAGATACGCAGTATTTT.

The chain is built from TRBV9 and TRBJ2-3, with 7 nucleotides matching TRBD2. V lost 4 bases to trimming and J lost 2 bases; unmatched junction nucleotides: 7. Germline CDR1 and CDR2: SGDLS and YYNGEE. The CDR3 sequence is 15 residues long. The CDR3, as DNA: TGTGCCAGCAGCCTTTCAACTAGCGTCACAGATACGCAGTATTTT. This encodes CASSLSTSVTDTQYF.

J is TRBJ1-2 and V is TRBV9; D is undetermined. V lost 2 bases and J lost 0, with 14 bases in between. CDR3 length: 16 residues. Germline-derived CDR1 and CDR2 are SGDLS and YYNGEE. The CDR3, as DNA: TGTGCCAGCAGCGTTAGTGCCCTTCGGGCTAACTATGGCTACACCTTC. Its translation: CASSVSALRANYGYTF.

The gene calls are TRBV21-1 and TRBJ2-1; the table's D call, TRBD2, has no DNA check behind it. TRBV21-1 is a documented pseudogene. The CDR3 totals 13 residues. In DNA, the CDR3 is TGTGCCAGCAGCTCCGGGACCTACAATGAGCAGTTCTTC. This sequence encodes CASSSGTYNEQFF.

The chain uses TRBV28 and TRBJ1-3; 7 nucleotides line up with TRBD1. This CDR3 spans 16 amino acids. The junction had 11 bases not matched to a gene; V was cut back by 5 bases and J by 4 bases. Per germline, CDR1 MDHEN and CDR2 SYDVKM. The CDR3 DNA reads TGTGCCAGCAGTCCTCCCCTAACAGGGGTAGGAAACACCATATATTTT. Amino acids: CASSPPLTGVGNTIYF.

This chain links TRBV5-6 with TRBJ2-7, with D perhaps matching TRBD2 (5 bases). Between the trimmed V and J ends, which lost 2 bases and 4 bases, there was a span of 7 bases. The CDR3 extends over 12 amino acids. Germline lookup yields CDR1 SGHDT and CDR2 YYEEEE. The CDR3 spells CASSFEGYEQYF. The CDR3 DNA reads TGTGCCAGCAGCTTTGAGGGATACGAGCAGTACTTC.

The J gene is TRBJ1-1, the V gene TRBV9; D gene ambiguous. Germline V gives CDR1 SGDLS, CDR2 YYNGEE. V lost 3 bases to trimming and J lost 1 base, with 7 bases between them. The CDR3 has 13 residues. The DNA for the CDR3 is TGTGCCAGCAGCGGACAACCGAACACTGAAGCTTTCTTT. Encoded protein: CASSGQPNTEAFF.

The chain uses TRBV20-1 and TRBJ1-5, with D possibly matching TRBD1 (6 bases). This CDR3 has 12 residues. The V end lost 3 bases, the J end lost 7 bases, and 10 bases lay between the germline ends. Germline CDR1 DFQATT, CDR2 SNEGSKA (reference sequence). The CDR3 region is CSASTGPQPQHF. The CDR3 coding sequence is TGCAGTGCTAGTACAGGGCCCCAGCCCCAGCATTTT.

J is TRBJ2-7 and V is TRBV19; D gene ambiguous. Germline CDR1 is LNHDA and CDR2 is SQIVND (reference sequence). The CDR3 extends over 14 amino acids. Trimming stripped 1 base from V and 0 bases from J, with 7 bases between. The CDR3 here is CASSIGAASYEQYF. As DNA, the CDR3 is TGTGCCAGTAGTATAGGGGCAGCCTCCTACGAGCAGTACTTC.

V usage is TRBV10-3 and J usage is TRBJ2-2, with a possible D match to TRBD2 (5 bases). The V gene lost 0 bases and the J gene lost 1 base, with 6 bases spanning the gap. There are 15 residues in the CDR3. From germline, CDR1 is ENHRY and CDR2 SYGVKD. The CDR3 region is CAISESEENTGELFF. CDR3 in DNA: TGTGCCATCAGTGAGTCGGAGGAGAACACCGGGGAGCTGTTTTTT.

This chain uses TRBV24-1 with TRBJ2-6; D remains unclear. The germline V gene encodes CDR1 KGHDR and CDR2 SFDVKD. V gave up 3 bases and J gave up 0 bases, with 8 bases separating them. The CDR3 extends over 16 amino acids. The chain's CDR3 is CATSDPKSSGANVLTF. The CDR3 DNA reads TGTGCCACCAGTGATCCTAAATCCTCTGGGGCCAACGTCCTGACTTTC.

This chain connects TRBV6-6 to TRBJ2-7; 9 bases align to TRBD1. The CDR3 runs 16 residues. Trimming cost V 6 bases and J 2 bases; bases outside gene matches: 11. Germline V gives CDR1 MNHNY, CDR2 SVGAGI (reference sequence). The CDR3 DNA sequence: TGTGCCAGCAGGGCGCTTCCGGGACAGGGTACCTACGAGCAGTACTTC. Amino acids: CASRALPGQGTYEQYF.

The chain combines TRBV19 with TRBJ1-3; D may be TRBD1 (6 bases). CDR3 length equals 14 residues. V lost 6 bases to trimming and J lost 4 bases, with 13 bases between them. CDR1 and CDR2 (germline): LNHDA, SQIVND (reference sequence). CDR3: CASSNRDGGNTIYF. In nucleotides, the CDR3 is TGTGCCAGTAGCAACAGGGATGGAGGAAACACCATATATTTT.

J is TRBJ1-5 and V is TRBV28; a weak D match, TRBD1 (5 bases). There are 15 residues in the CDR3. V was trimmed by 3 bases and J by 0 bases, leaving 9 bases between them. CDR1 and CDR2 from the germline V gene are MDHEN and SYDVKM. The CDR3 DNA is TGTGCCAGCAGTTTCGGCAGGGTTAGCAATCAGCCCCAGCATTTT. Its protein is CASSFGRVSNQPQHF.

This clone was observed a single time. The chain employs TRBV7-9 and TRBJ1-4; TRBD1 matches 7 bases. V was clipped by 5 bases and J by 8 bases; unmatched bases: 8. Germline V gene sequence: CDR1 SEHNR, CDR2 FQNEAQ (reference sequence). The CDR3 length is 14 residues. The CDR3 protein is CASSPQGGREKLFF. CDR3 DNA: TGTGCCAGCAGCCCCCAGGGGGGCCGGGAAAAACTGTTTTTT.

The V and J genes are TRBV9 and TRBJ1-2; 8 bases match TRBD1. The germline V gene encodes CDR1 SGDLS and CDR2 YYNGEE. Losses at the gene ends were 0 bases for V and 4 bases for J; bases not matched to a gene: 5. The CDR3 is 15 amino acids. The chain's CDR3 is CASSVVTGGGYGYTF. CDR3 nucleotides: TGTGCCAGCAGCGTAGTAACAGGGGGAGGCTATGGCTACACCTTC.

The DNA of the CDR3 is TGTGCCAGCTCCCGAGACAGGTTGAACACTGAAGCTTTCTTT. Amino acid sequence: CASSRDRLNTEAFF. V and J are TRBV18 and TRBJ1-1, with a possible D match to TRBD1 (6 bases). Germline-derived CDR1 and CDR2 are KGHSH and LQKENI. Trimming left V 6 bases short and J 0 bases short, with 11 bases between. This CDR3 has 14 residues.

The gene calls are TRBV30 and TRBJ1-1; D remains ambiguous. Trimming took 0 bases from V and 1 from J, leaving 6 bases between them. CDR1 is GTSNPN, CDR2 SVGIG, per germline (reference sequence). The CDR3 is 13 amino acids. The CDR3 loop is CAWSVSSNTEAFF. In nucleotides, the CDR3 is TGTGCCTGGAGTGTCTCCTCGAACACTGAAGCTTTCTTT.

This chain joins TRBV19 and TRBJ2-5, with TRBD1 matching 8 bases. The CDR3 is 14 residues long. Unmatched junction bases numbered 8, after V lost 6 bases and J lost 5 bases. Per the germline V gene, CDR1 is LNHDA and CDR2 is SQIVND (reference sequence). CDR3 in DNA: TGTGCCAGTAGCCCCCGACAGGGGACGGAGACCCAGTACTTC. The encoded protein is CASSPRQGTETQYF.

This sequence joins TRBV9 and TRBJ2-1, with D possibly matching TRBD2 (5 bases). The V gene lost 0 bases and the J gene lost 3 bases, with 16 bases spanning the gap. Per the germline V gene, CDR1 is SGDLS and CDR2 is YYNGEE. The CDR3 has 17 amino acids. The CDR3 DNA is TGTGCCAGCAGCGTAGCCCTCGGGGAGTCCCGCTACAATGAGCAGTTCTTC. Translation: CASSVALGESRYNEQFF.

This clone was seen a few times. J is TRBJ1-2 and V is TRBV5-1, with 8 bases that match TRBD1. The germline V gene encodes CDR1 SGHRS and CDR2 YFSETQ. The CDR3 spans 15 residues. The V and J ends lost 0 bases and 6 bases, in that order; junction bases with no gene match: 7. The CDR3 region is CASSLDPGGANGYTF. CDR3 DNA sequence: TGCGCCAGCAGCTTGGACCCAGGGGGCGCAAATGGCTACACCTTC.